This is a list of T cell receptor beta chains from one sample in a study of blood T cell repertoires in COVID-19. Produced via immunoSEQ multiplex PCR; TCRdb's table is partial and in-frame only. The data hold about 68,000 clones, with 70% to 85% observed a single time. Input material: peripheral blood. The receptors were gathered from a woman aged 45-65 years with acute or convalescent COVID-19. The CDR3 runs from the conserved cysteine through the conserved F or W. Fields, in order: V gene, clone size, J gene, D gene, CDR3 DNA, CDR3 protein. The D gene is left open where the match is weak. Rows give clone size only sometimes, using once, few, many, or a class for an expanded clone.

TRBV5-1	once	TRBJ2-3	TRBD2	TGCGCCAGCAGCTTGGCTCTAGCGGGGGCTGGTAGCACAGATACGCAGTATTTT	CASSLALAGAGSTDTQYF
TRBV4-1	-	TRBJ1-5	-	TGCGCCAGCAAGGGAGAAAAGGAAAACAATCAGCCCCAGCATTTT	CASKGEKENNQPQHF
TRBV3-1/TRBV3-2	-	TRBJ1-1	-	TGTGCCAGCAGCCAAGTCTGGAACACTGAAGCTTTCTTT	CASSQVWNTEAFF
TRBV10-3	-	TRBJ2-7	-	TGTGCCATCAGTGAGTCGGCGGGTACCTACGAGCAGTACTTC	CAISESAGTYEQYF
TRBV19	many	TRBJ2-2	TRBD2	TGTGCCAGTAGTATACTGACTAGCGGGAGCTGGGGCACCGGGGAGCTGTTTTTT	CASSILTSGSWGTGELFF
TRBV5-1	few	TRBJ1-1	TRBD1	TGCGCCAGCAGCTTGGACCCTGGGACAGGGGGTTACACTGAAGCTTTCTTT	CASSLDPGTGGYTEAFF
TRBV7-6	-	TRBJ1-2	-	TGTGCCAGCAGCAACCCCGGGGGGCGCGTTTTGGCCGGTGATGGCTACACCTTC	CASSNPGGRVLAGDGYTF
TRBV28	once	TRBJ1-1	-	TGTGCCAGCACAAACGGGGGTGGAAGCCAGTACACTGAAGCTTTCTTT	CASTNGGGSQYTEAFF
TRBV10-3	-	TRBJ1-6	-	TGTGCCATCAGAGGTGACAGTTTATGGGATAATTCACCCCTCCACTTT	CAIRGDSLWDNSPLHF
TRBV28	-	TRBJ1-5	-	TGTGCCAGCAGTGCGGGCGGTCTGGGGGCTAAGAGCAATCAGCCCCAGCATTTT	CASSAGGLGAKSNQPQHF
TRBV6-6	-	TRBJ1-5	TRBD1	TGTGCCAGCAGTCGGACCGGGACAGAAAATCAGCCCCAGCATTTT	CASSRTGTENQPQHF
TRBV7-7	-	TRBJ2-3	TRBD1	TGTGCCAGCAGCTTAGGAACAGGGGGCATCGATACGCAGTATTTT	CASSLGTGGIDTQYF
TRBV29-1	-	TRBJ1-3	-	TGCAGCGTCGTACAAAACTCTGGAAACACCATATATTTT	CSVVQNSGNTIYF
TRBV7-8	-	TRBJ1-3	-	TGTGCCAGCAGCTTAGAGAGGGTGGGGGGAAACACCATATATTTT	CASSLERVGGNTIYF
TRBV30	-	TRBJ1-1	-	TGTGCCTGGAGTGTCGGGTCTGAAGCTTTCTTT	CAWSVGSEAFF
TRBV2	-	TRBJ2-7	-	TGTGCCAGCAGTGTGGGGGGTTACGAGCAGTACTTC	CASSVGGYEQYF
TRBV5-1	-	TRBJ2-1	-	TGCGCCAGCAGCCAGCAGGCAAGTGAGCAGTTCTTC	CASSQQASEQFF
TRBV2	-	TRBJ1-6	-	TGTGCCAGCAGTGCACAGGGAGTTGATTCACCCCTCCACTTT	CASSAQGVDSPLHF
TRBV7-3	-	TRBJ2-7	-	TGTGCCAGCAGCTTAACCTCCCAGGCTTACGAGCAGTACTTC	CASSLTSQAYEQYF
TRBV19	-	TRBJ1-1	-	TGTGCCAGTAGTATTGAGGGAGGGAGGACTTTCTTT	CASSIEGGRTFF
TRBV4-3	-	TRBJ2-2	TRBD2	TGCGCCAGCAGCCAAGATTTAAGTGCTAGCGGTCTAGTCGGGGAGCTGTTTTTT	CASSQDLSASGLVGELFF
TRBV6-5	-	TRBJ2-7	-	TGTGCCAGCAGCCCACAGGCGTGGGAATACGAGCAGTACTTC	CASSPQAWEYEQYF
TRBV5-4	-	TRBJ2-1	TRBD2	TGTGCCAGCAGCTTGGATCTAGCGGGTTACAATGAGCAGTTCTTC	CASSLDLAGYNEQFF
TRBV18	-	TRBJ2-5	-	TGTGCCAGCTCACCACTACAGGGTGCGGGAGAGACCCAGTACTTC	CASSPLQGAGETQYF